This TCR beta chain was recorded in a study of T cell responses to AZD1222 COVID-19 vaccine (dated by TCRdb to the early 2020s). About the full investigation: AZD1222 recipients with second doses at about 4 weeks or about 12 weeks were pooled, because spike-specific TCR depth and breadth did not differ between schedules. Trial participants were enrolled into age subgroups of 18-55, 56-69 and 70-plus years, which contained roughly 140, 27 and 60 TCR-sequenced participants, respectively. A total of about 230 trial participants underwent TCR sequencing, of whom around 200 received two doses of AZD1222 and about 25 received two doses of the MenACWY control vaccine.

General conclusions and limits of the study: Reportedly, close to half of the unique spike-specific TCRs recognized epitopes lying outside the regions that are mutated in the B.1.351 and B.1.1.7 variants. Most participants were white British and females outnumbered males, and the authors suggested that clonal diversity may have been underestimated. Conclusions about previously exposed vaccinees are limited because only six or seven AZD1222 recipients were SARS-CoV-2 seropositive at baseline. Because no samples from the day 14 peak response were available, repertoires could be characterized only after the peak T cell response. The whole spike protein was spanned by vaccine-associated CD4 TCRs, and dominant responses were seen in regions 160-218 and 743-854. In the small 56-69-year group, the increase in depth fell short of significance, most likely because of low power. After two AZD1222 doses, both the breadth and the depth of spike-specific TCRs were significantly higher than at day 0 and than in MenACWY recipients.

Explained via the paper, the time point label denotes: baseline before first vaccination. Vaccinee samples came from UK trials COV001 and COV002, including a single-blind randomized controlled phase 2/3 trial of AZD1222 (ChAdOx1 nCoV-19) in healthy adults. Trial participant PBMC samples were collected at day 0 and day 28 after the second dose for TCRbeta chain sequencing. The CDR3 regions of human TCRbeta chains were subjected to immunosequencing. Concerning the study's data processing: Repertoire TCRs were matched against a reference library of SARS-CoV-2-specific TCRs generated with the MIRA antigen-specificity platform. Breadth was defined as the fraction of unique TCRs that were SARS-CoV-2-associated. Depth was defined as the fraction of total T cells that were SARS-CoV-2-associated. Each spike-specific TCR was assigned to its reactive spike region and to a CD4 or CD8 class using the MIRA data. Log10-transformed breadth and depth values were compared by one-way ANOVA with Sidak's multiple comparisons tests. The immuneACCESS repertoire file appears here via TCRdb, limited to in-frame rearrangements. These files lack a portion of the clones; in checked studies, under half of the deficit traces to unresolved V genes, and the cause of the others is not known. V, J and clone size are taken as reported in that table, and D and trimming were inferred from the DNA itself. Across this sample there are 95,000 to 150,000 clones, with more than 75% seen only once. The biggest ten clones account for 7.7% of the sample.

Relative to germline, V is 1 base shorter and J is 0 bases shorter, with 8 bases between their ends. From the cysteine up to the phenylalanine, the CDR3 has a length of 16 residues. Of the read, only the CDR3 DNA is kept; its 48 bases are in frame from base 1. In the germline V gene (reference sequence), CDR1 corresponds to SGHNT and CDR2 to YYREEE. About this clone itself: The specificity of this receptor is unknown. No base qualities exist here, and no much larger clone lies one base off it.

The chain links TRBV5-4 with TRBJ2-6; no D gene is confidently identified. The TCR comes from an adult in good health. Sequenced here: peripheral blood, sampled on day 0 of AZD1222 vaccination. The CDR3 reads as follows: CASSLPRFSGANVLTF. The DNA sequence reads TGTGCCAGCAGCTTGCCCAGATTCTCTGGGGCCAACGTCCTGACTTTC.